This TCR beta chain was recovered during a study of T cell repertoires in cytomegalovirus infection. Overall study: Public TCR beta signature analysis indicated the presence of both CMV infection and matching HLA type. Notes on the study in general: Dominating the ex vivo response were TCR beta clonotypes that were CMV-specific and HLA-C-restricted.

The sample holds many counts of this clonotype. Its target is not known. TCRdb used MiXCR to reprocess the reads, holding one entry per CDR3 protein. Counted here are about 400,000 distinct CDR3 sequences, 15% to 20% occurring once; the ten biggest clones make up 8.7%. The germline V gene has CDR1 SGHVS and CDR2 FNYEAQ. The length of the CDR3 is 11 residues. With 8 bases clipped from V and 8 bases from J, the junction kept 4 bases outside the gene matches. The chain links TRBV7-6 to TRBJ1-1, with 8 nucleotides matching TRBD1. Sequences were obtained from PBMCs. The sequence was obtained from a human donor in good health (CMV status not recorded). Some clones in this sample may be carry-over from other donors' samples. The chain's CDR3 is CASRRQGEAFF. CDR3 nucleotides: TGTGCCAGCCGTCGACAGGGGGAAGCTTTCTTT.